The 26 T cell receptor beta chains given below trace back to one sample, sequenced in a study of Tregs in tolerant kidney transplant recipients. Method: immunoSEQ multiplex PCR; TCRdb's copy keeps in-frame clones and lacks some. The table has under 300,000 clones, around 82% seen once. The source material was CD4+ T cells from blood. All receptors come from a human donor in good health.

This clone has just a few counts. This sequence joins TRBV6-4 and TRBJ1-1; D is possibly TRBD1 (5 bases). The germline V and J ends were trimmed by 9 bases and 1 base, with 12 bases remaining between them. The CDR3 consists of 13 residues. Germline V gene sequence: CDR1 MRHNA, CDR2 SNTAGT. The CDR3 here is CASRGAPNTEAFF. Here the CDR3 DNA reads TGTGCCAGTAGAGGGGCGCCGAACACTGAAGCTTTCTTT.

The genes are TRBV9 and TRBJ2-2, with TRBD2 matching over 11 bases. V gave up 0 bases and J gave up 1 base; unmatched junction bases: 2. Germline V gene data show CDR1 as SGDLS and CDR2 as YYNGEE. The CDR3 length is 17 residues. The CDR3 is CASSVALAGGNTGELFF. The CDR3 DNA sequence: TGTGCCAGCAGCGTAGCCCTAGCGGGGGGGAACACCGGGGAGCTGTTTTTT.

The chain links TRBV6-1 to TRBJ2-3; D may be TRBD1 (5 bases). The CDR3 contains 13 residues. Germline assignment: CDR1 MNHNS and CDR2 SASEGT. CDR3 DNA: TGTGCACAGGCAGGGTCGCACACAGATACGCAGTATTTT. As protein: CAQAGSHTDTQYF.

This clone has just a few counts. CDR3 nucleotides: TGTGCCAGTAGCGTGATTGGAGAAAAACTGTTTTTT. Its protein is CASSVIGEKLFF. The V gene is TRBV19, the J gene TRBJ1-4; D gene ambiguous. The germline V gene encodes CDR1 LNHDA and CDR2 SQIVND (reference sequence). This CDR3 comprises 12 residues. The V end was cut by 6 bases, the J end by 8 bases, with 10 bases between.

The chain joins TRBV10-3 to TRBJ1-4; D is perhaps TRBD1 (5 bases). CDR1 and CDR2 from the germline V gene are ENHRY and SYGVKD. The CDR3 is 12 amino acids. In DNA form, the CDR3 reads TGTGCTACCGGCAGGGTCGGTGAAAAACTGTTTTTT. Translated: CATGRVGEKLFF.

Regarding this clone: Within the sample, other DNA sequences also encode this same CDR3. This sequence joins TRBV5-8 and TRBJ2-3; 7 bases match TRBD2. The length of the CDR3 is 15 residues. The germline CDR1 and CDR2 sequences are SGHTS and YDEGEE. The V and J ends lost 2 bases and 5 bases, in that order; junction bases with no gene match: 8. CDR3 region: CASSFRGEGQDTQYF. The CDR3 DNA reads TGTGCCAGCAGCTTTCGTGGGGAGGGGCAAGATACGCAGTATTTT.

V gene TRBV30 combines with J gene TRBJ2-1; possibly TRBD2 for D (5 bases). V was shortened by 3 bases and J by 5 bases, with 11 bases between the two germline ends. The CDR3 extends over 13 amino acids. The V gene's germline CDR1 is GTSNPN and CDR2 SVGIG (reference sequence). In nucleotides, the CDR3 is TGTGCCTGGAGCGCCCAGCGGAACAATGAGCAGTTCTTC. Protein: CAWSAQRNNEQFF.

V and J are TRBV18 and TRBJ1-4, with TRBD1 identical over 7 bases. From germline, CDR1 is KGHSH and CDR2 LQKENI. Germline trimming cut 7 bases from V and 4 bases from J; bases unmatched to any gene: 6. This CDR3 spans 14 amino acids. The CDR3 spells CASYRDRHNEKLFF. The CDR3 nucleotides read TGTGCCAGCTATCGGGACAGACATAATGAAAAACTGTTTTTT.

A single count supports this clone. This chain joins TRBV4-1 and TRBJ2-7, with D possibly TRBD2 on 5 matching bases. CDR1 and CDR2 (germline): MGHRA, YSYEKL. The germline V and J ends were trimmed by 1 base and 0 bases, with 22 bases remaining between them. The CDR3 covers 19 residues. The CDR3 protein is CASSQGRGLLSYTSYEQYF. DNA of the CDR3: TGCGCCAGCAGCCAAGGACGAGGACTGCTATCTTATACCTCCTACGAGCAGTACTTC.

CDR3 coding DNA: TGTGCCAGCAGCTTAGCGGACAGGGGAAACTATAATTCACCCCTCCACTTT. This encodes CASSLADRGNYNSPLHF. The chain uses TRBV7-8 and TRBJ1-6; 9 bases are a match to TRBD1. Germline V lookup: CDR1 SGHVS, CDR2 FQNEAQ. The CDR3 length is 17 residues. V lost 0 bases and J lost 3; bases outside the gene matches: 3.

Regarding this clone: The same CDR3 also results from other DNA sequences found in this sample. The CDR3 spells CASSLRDRGSYEQYF. The CDR3 nucleotides read TGTGCCAGCAGTTTAAGGGACAGGGGCTCCTACGAGCAGTACTTC. The genes are TRBV28 and TRBJ2-7, with 10 bases lining up with TRBD1. Per germline, CDR1 MDHEN and CDR2 SYDVKM. This CDR3 spans 15 amino acids. J was trimmed by 0 bases and V by 2 bases; bases with no gene match: 1. The whole variable domain, filled in from reference TRBV28 and TRBJ2-7, reads DVKVTQSSRYLVKRTGEKVFLECVQDMDHENMFWYRQDPGLGLRLIYFSYDVKMKEKGDIPEGYSVSREKKERFSLILESASTNQTSMYLCASSLRDRGSYEQYFGPGTRLTVT.

The V and J genes are TRBV25-1 and TRBJ1-4; no clear D gene. V was cut by 2 bases and J by 3 bases, with 13 bases left in between. CDR3 size: 16 residues. Germline lookup yields CDR1 MGHDK and CDR2 SYGVNS. As DNA, the CDR3 is TGTGCCAGCAGTGAAGGGTGGGCCACCGCTAATGAAAAACTGTTTTTT. Protein: CASSEGWATANEKLFF.

The V gene is TRBV18, the J gene TRBJ2-5; D remains unclear. The CDR3 length is 15 residues. Trimming stripped 5 bases from V and 4 bases from J, with 17 bases between. Germline V lookup: CDR1 KGHSH, CDR2 LQKENI. Here the CDR3 reads CASSAPSTHRETQYF. In DNA form, the CDR3 reads TGTGCCAGCTCAGCCCCGTCGACCCACCGAGAGACCCAGTACTTC.

The chain combines TRBV5-4 with TRBJ1-2; TRBD1 aligns across 8 bases. Trimming took 0 bases from V and 7 from J; bases not matched to a gene: 11. The CDR3 contains 16 residues. The germline V gene has CDR1 SGHNT and CDR2 YYREEE (reference sequence). CDR3 bases: TGTGCCAGCAGCTTGGCGGTCCGACAGGGGTTTATTGGCTACACCTTC. This translates into CASSLAVRQGFIGYTF.

V gene TRBV12-5 combines with J gene TRBJ2-5; 7 positions match TRBD1. After removal of 6 bases from V and 4 bases from J, the junction contained 5 bases not matched to a gene. The length of the CDR3 is 13 residues. From germline, CDR1 is LGHNT and CDR2 FRNRAP. The CDR3 loop is CASGEQGPETQYF. The CDR3, as DNA: TGTGCTAGTGGCGAACAGGGGCCAGAGACCCAGTACTTC. Full variable domain (remainder filled in from reference TRBV12-5 and TRBJ2-5): DARVTQTPRHKVTEMGQEVTMRCQPILGHNTVFWYRQTMMQGLELLAYFRNRAPLDDSGMPKDRFSAEMPDATLATLKIQPSEPRDSAVYFCASGEQGPETQYFGPGTRLLVL.

The V gene is TRBV5-1, the J gene TRBJ2-7, with TRBD1 as a possible D gene (5 bases). Trimming pared 2 bases from V and 2 bases from J, leaving 11 bases between. The CDR3 length is 14 residues. CDR1 and CDR2 (germline): SGHRS, YFSETQ. CDR3: CASSFAGSAYEQYF. CDR3 bases: TGCGCCAGCAGCTTTGCAGGGTCAGCCTACGAGCAGTACTTC.

This clone appeared a few times. The V gene is TRBV6-1, the J gene TRBJ2-5; 8 bases map to TRBD2. Germline-derived CDR1 and CDR2 are MNHNS and SASEGT. This CDR3 is 14 amino acids long. Germline trimming cut 11 bases from V and 2 bases from J; bases unmatched to any gene: 10. CDR3 sequence reads: CAALLAAQQETQYF. CDR3 coding DNA: TGTGCCGCCTTACTAGCGGCCCAACAAGAGACCCAGTACTTC.

Here the CDR3 reads CASSRTGLNTEAFF. CDR3 nucleotides: TGTGCCAGCAGCCGGACGGGATTGAACACTGAAGCTTTCTTT. The gene calls are TRBV27 and TRBJ1-1; no clear D. The germline CDR1 and CDR2 sequences are MNHEY and SMNVEV (reference sequence). CDR3 length: 14 amino acids. V lost 6 bases and J 0 bases, leaving 11 bases between the germline ends.

The chain has TRBV6-5 and TRBJ2-2; D remains unclear. The CDR3 has 12 residues. Between the trimmed V and J ends, which lost 5 bases and 5 bases, there was a span of 6 bases. Germline CDR1 reads MNHEY; CDR2 reads SVGAGI. CDR3 residues: CASSPTTGELFF. For the CDR3, the DNA is TGTGCCAGCAGTCCAACTACCGGGGAGCTGTTTTTT.

The chain carries TRBV11-2 and TRBJ1-6; 9 nucleotides agree with TRBD1. CDR1 and CDR2 from the germline V gene are SGHAT and FQNNGV. V lost 5 bases and J lost 10; bases outside the gene matches: 6. The CDR3 sequence is 14 residues long. The CDR3 DNA reads TGTGCCAGCAGCCCCGACAGGGGGGGCTCACCCCTCCACTTT. Its translation: CASSPDRGGSPLHF.

This clone was recorded a few times. The chain couples TRBV5-1 to TRBJ2-5; D could derive from TRBD1 or TRBD2 (7 bases each). The CDR3 loop spans 15 amino acids. The V and J ends lost 7 bases and 4 bases respectively, with 20 bases between them. The germline CDR1 and CDR2 sequences are SGHRS and YFSETQ. CDR3 residues: CASVTRGGGRETQYF. In nucleotides, the CDR3 is TGCGCCAGCGTAACCCGGGGAGGGGGCAGAGAGACCCAGTACTTC.

The rearrangement joins TRBV6-1 to TRBJ2-5; no clear D. Germline CDR1 reads MNHNS; CDR2 reads SASEGT. The CDR3 runs 12 residues. Trimming removed 7 bases at V and 2 bases at J, with 8 bases between. In DNA form, the CDR3 reads TGTGCCAGCAAACCCCAACAAGAGACCCAGTACTTC. Its protein product is CASKPQQETQYF.

Here the CDR3 reads CASSYEGRPGGAPLHF. CDR3 DNA sequence: TGTGCCAGCAGTTACGAAGGGCGCCCCGGGGGTGCACCCCTCCACTTT. V is TRBV6-5 and J is TRBJ1-6; possibly TRBD1 for D (5 bases). V dropped 2 bases and J dropped 11 bases, with 19 bases sitting between them. The CDR3 sequence is 16 residues long. From germline, CDR1 is MNHEY and CDR2 SVGAGI.

The chain couples TRBV10-1 to TRBJ2-1; the D is unclear. The CDR3 is 16 residues long. Germline V lookup: CDR1 WNHNN, CDR2 SYGVQD (reference sequence). The V end was cut by 4 bases, the J end by 0 bases, with 13 bases between. CDR3 in DNA: TGCGCCAGCAGTGGGAAAGCCGAGAGCTCCTACAATGAGCAGTTCTTC. It codes for CASSGKAESSYNEQFF.

The V gene is TRBV19, the J gene TRBJ2-1, with 9 bases identical to TRBD2. Germline assignment: CDR1 LNHDA and CDR2 SQIVND (reference sequence). The CDR3 consists of 14 residues. The ends lost 4 bases at V and 8 bases at J; junction bases unmatched: 6. The CDR3: CASSSGGAPHEQFF. Written as DNA, the CDR3 is TGTGCCAGTAGTAGCGGGGGGGCCCCCCATGAGCAGTTCTTC.

The V gene is TRBV27, the J gene TRBJ2-7; 7 bases align to TRBD1. Germline V gene data show CDR1 as MNHEY and CDR2 as SMNVEV (reference sequence). The CDR3 has 15 amino acids. V was pared by 6 bases and J by 3 bases, with 11 bases of the junction left unmatched. CDR3 sequence (DNA): TGTGCCAGCAGGTCCGTTGGGACAGCTTACTACGAGCAGTACTTC. It codes for CASRSVGTAYYEQYF.